Listed below are T cell receptor beta chains from one sample, sequenced in a study of shared clonotypes between healthy human individuals. Generated by immunoSEQ multiplex PCR, the TCRdb table keeps only in-frame clones and is missing some. Among 2 million or so clones listed, 95% were seen once. Input material: naive CD4+ T cells sorted from blood. Receptors were obtained from a man aged 18 to 30 in good health. The CDR3 runs from the conserved cysteine through the conserved F or W. The order of the fields is J gene, D gene, V gene, CDR3 protein, CDR3 DNA. A D gene is named only where the DNA matches it firmly.

>TRBJ2-5|TRBD1|TRBV6-6
CASRQGWETQYF
TGTGCCAGCAGACAGGGGTGGGAGACCCAGTACTTC
>TRBJ1-1|-|TRBV11-1
CASSLGVTEAFF
TGTGCCAGCAGCTTAGGGGTCACTGAAGCTTTCTTT
>TRBJ1-1|-|TRBV7-2
CASTQAPVSEAFF
TGTGCCAGCACCCAGGCACCGGTGTCTGAAGCTTTCTTT
>TRBJ1-3|-|TRBV7-2
CASSFTGRGGNTIYF
TGTGCCAGCAGCTTTACGGGAAGGGGTGGAAACACCATATATTTT
>TRBJ1-5|TRBD1|TRBV5-1
CASSFGDRNQPQHF
TGCGCCAGCAGCTTCGGGGACAGAAATCAGCCCCAGCATTTT
>TRBJ2-7|TRBD2|TRBV28
CASSISGGSYEQYF
TGTGCCAGCAGTATTAGCGGGGGCTCCTACGAGCAGTACTTC
>TRBJ2-5|-|TRBV27
CASSWRSIGETQYF
TGTGCCAGCTCCTGGCGCAGCATAGGAGAGACCCAGTACTTC
>TRBJ2-1|-|TRBV11-1
CASSLSKPNNEQFF
TGTGCCAGCAGCTTATCAAAACCCAACAATGAGCAGTTCTTC
>TRBJ1-2|-|TRBV5-1
CASRVDTTGGYTF
TGCGCCAGCAGAGTTGACACTACGGGGGGCTACACCTTC
>TRBJ2-7|-|TRBV6-5
CASSRHRDSSYEQYF
TGTGCCAGCAGCCGTCACCGGGACTCGTCCTACGAGCAGTACTTC